These 26 T cell receptor beta chains share one sample of origin, sequenced in a study of siplizumab effects on memory and regulatory T cells. Here immunoSEQ multiplex PCR was the method, and the copy in TCRdb shows in-frame clones only, minus some. The sample consists of approximately 60,000 clones, just over 95% of them appearing once. Sample: naive CD8+ T cells sorted from blood. These receptors came from a human donor in good health.

The chain combines TRBV27 with TRBJ1-6, with 7 bases that match TRBD1. The CDR3 is 18 amino acids. The junction had 17 bases not matched to a gene; V was cut back by 3 bases and J by 9 bases. In germline, CDR1 is MNHEY, CDR2 SMNVEV (reference sequence). In DNA, the CDR3 is TGTGCCAGCAGTTTGTGGGGGGACTTAACAGGGGCCGGTTCACCCCTCCACTTT. Amino acid sequence: CASSLWGDLTGAGSPLHF.

The chain joins TRBV28 to TRBJ1-1, with D uncertain. Trimming removed 3 bases from V and 0 bases from J, with 14 bases in between. Germline values: CDR1 MDHEN, CDR2 SYDVKM. CDR3 length equals 16 residues. CDR3 nucleotides: TGTGCCAGCAGTTTCCCCTCCTTCACCATGAACACTGAAGCTTTCTTT. This gives the protein CASSFPSFTMNTEAFF.

The V call is TRBV19, the J call TRBJ1-2; D is unresolved. Trimming took off 7 bases at V and 7 bases at J, with 13 bases between the two ends. Per germline, CDR1 LNHDA and CDR2 SQIVND (reference sequence). The CDR3 is 12 amino acids. The CDR3 reads CASTEDPFGYTF. The CDR3 DNA follows: TGTGCCAGTACCGAGGATCCCTTTGGCTACACCTTC.

The chain carries TRBV15 and TRBJ2-7; 7 nucleotides match TRBD1. V lost 8 bases and J lost 0; bases outside the gene matches: 4. The CDR3 sequence is 13 residues long. Germline lookup yields CDR1 LNHNV and CDR2 YYDKDF (reference sequence). The CDR3 protein is CATHTGDSYEQYF. CDR3 DNA sequence: TGTGCCACCCATACAGGGGACTCCTACGAGCAGTACTTC. The full variable domain, its missing parts supplied by reference TRBV15 and TRBJ2-7, is DAMVIQNPRYQVTQFGKPVTLSCSQTLNHNVMYWYQQKSSQAPKLLFHYYDKDFNNEADTPDNFQSRRPNTSFCFLDIRSPGLGDTAMYLCATHTGDSYEQYFGPGTRLTVT.

The chain links TRBV4-3 to TRBJ2-7, with 7 bases identical to TRBD1. J was trimmed by 0 bases and V by 4 bases; bases with no gene match: 3. The CDR3 has 14 amino acids. Germline V lookup: CDR1 LGHNA, CDR2 YSLEER. CDR3 sequence (DNA): TGCGCCAGCAGCCCCGGGACAGACTCCTACGAGCAGTACTTC. It specifies CASSPGTDSYEQYF.

V usage is TRBV11-3 and J usage is TRBJ2-2, with 8 bases lining up with TRBD1. Germline V lookup: CDR1 SGHNT, CDR2 YENEEA. V was pared by 5 bases and J by 6 bases, with 17 bases of the junction left unmatched. The CDR3 consists of 18 residues. As DNA, the CDR3 is TGTGCCAGCAGCCCCGACTCGTTGCAGGGGGCGCGGGCCGGGGAGCTGTTTTTT. It is translated as CASSPDSLQGARAGELFF. Using reference TRBV11-3 and TRBJ2-2 for the parts outside the CDR3, the full variable domain is EAGVVQSPRYKIIEKKQPVAFWCNPISGHNTLYWYLQNLGQGPELLIRYENEEAVDDSQLPKDRFSAERLKGVDSTLKIQPAELGDSAVYLCASSPDSLQGARAGELFFGEGSRLTVL.

V usage is TRBV7-3 and J usage is TRBJ2-1, with 7 bases lining up with TRBD2. Losses at the gene ends were 5 bases for V and 7 bases for J; bases not matched to a gene: 5. The CDR3 runs to 13 residues. The germline V gene has CDR1 SGHTA and CDR2 FQGTGA. The CDR3 sequence is CASSRIGGNEQFF. As DNA, the CDR3 is TGTGCCAGCAGCCGGATCGGGGGGAATGAGCAGTTCTTC.

The chain joins TRBV30 to TRBJ2-7; 11 bases are shared with TRBD2. The junction had 12 bases not matched to a gene; V was cut back by 5 bases and J by 9 bases. This CDR3 spans 14 amino acids. Germline V CDR1 and CDR2: GTSNPN, SVGIG (reference sequence). This CDR3 is CAWSPTSGELGQYF. Here the CDR3 DNA reads TGTGCCTGGTCCCCGACTAGCGGGGAATTGGGGCAGTACTTC. The whole variable domain, filled in from reference TRBV30 and TRBJ2-7, reads SQTIHQWPATLVQPVGSPLSLECTVEGTSNPNLYWYRQAAGRGLQLLFYSVGIGQISSEVPQNLSASRPQDRQFILSSKKLLLSDSGFYLCAWSPTSGELGQYFGPGTRLTVT.

This chain connects TRBV6-5 to TRBJ1-6, with D hard to call. The CDR3 has 16 amino acids. V lost 4 bases, J lost 2 bases, and 12 bases lay in between. Per germline, CDR1 MNHEY and CDR2 SVGAGI. Here the CDR3 DNA reads TGTGCCAGCAGTTTTTCCGGTAACCCCTATAATTCACCCCTCCACTTT. This gives the protein CASSFSGNPYNSPLHF.

About this clone: The identical CDR3 is also encoded by other nucleotide sequences in the sample. V and J are TRBV9 and TRBJ2-3, with no clear D. Germline assignment: CDR1 SGDLS and CDR2 YYNGEE. There are 11 residues in the CDR3. Trimming took 0 bases from V and 6 from J, leaving 2 bases between them. CDR3 amino acids: CASSVADTQYF. The CDR3 DNA follows: TGTGCCAGCAGCGTAGCGGATACGCAGTATTTT.

Points on this clone: Relative to the germline gene, one junction end is altered; a read error may explain this. The rearrangement links TRBV6-5 to TRBJ2-5, with D possibly TRBD1 on 7 matching bases. The CDR3 sequence is 15 residues long. Germline V gives CDR1 MNHEY, CDR2 SVGAGI. The CDR3 coding sequence is TGTGCCAGCAGTTATTCAGGGGGGAACCAAGGGACCCAGTACTTC. It specifies CASSYSGGNQGTQYF.

V is TRBV2 and J is TRBJ1-2; 10 bases match TRBD1. V was pared by 3 bases and J by 3 bases, with 4 bases of the junction left unmatched. CDR1 SNHLY and CDR2 FYNNEI come from the germline V gene. This CDR3 has 15 residues. For the CDR3, the DNA is TGTGCCAGCAGTGATCCGGACAGGGGGGACTATGGCTACACCTTC. This encodes CASSDPDRGDYGYTF.

This chain uses TRBV4-3 with TRBJ2-1; TRBD1 is a possible D gene (8 bases). Trimming shortened V by 1 base and J by 7 bases, and 17 bases separated the two germline ends. This CDR3 region has 16 residues. Germline loops: CDR1 LGHNA, CDR2 YSLEER. CDR3 sequence (DNA): TGCGCCAGCAGCCAAGGGAACAGGGGGGGTTGGAATGAGCAGTTCTTC. It codes for CASSQGNRGGWNEQFF.

This chain connects TRBV7-7 to TRBJ2-5, with a weak D call TRBD1 (6 bases). Per germline, CDR1 SSHAT and CDR2 FNYEAQ (reference sequence). The CDR3 has 14 amino acids. Trimming stripped 5 bases from V and 5 bases from J, with 15 bases between. In DNA form, the CDR3 reads TGTGCCAGCAGCACATATTTTGGGGGCGAGACCCAGTACTTC. This codes for CASSTYFGGETQYF.

The V call is TRBV9, the J call TRBJ1-6; maybe TRBD1 (6 bases). The CDR3 totals 16 residues. Germline CDR1 is SGDLS and CDR2 is YYNGEE. Deletions cut 3 bases from V and 7 bases from J, with 17 bases between. DNA for the CDR3: TGTGCCAGCAGCGAGGACAGTTTCTCGTGGAATTCACCCCTCCACTTT. Its protein product is CASSEDSFSWNSPLHF.

V usage is TRBV28 and J usage is TRBJ1-5; no definite D call. CDR3 length: 16 residues. V lost 7 bases and J lost 5, with 21 bases in between. The germline gives CDR1 MDHEN, CDR2 SYDVKM. The CDR3 coding sequence is TGTGCCAGCAACATCTACGGCCCCCCGGGCGATCAGCCCCAGCATTTT. It encodes CASNIYGPPGDQPQHF.

The chain carries TRBV5-6 and TRBJ2-3; no firm D call. The CDR3 sequence is 15 residues long. V was trimmed by 0 bases and J by 2 bases, leaving 10 bases between them. Germline V lookup: CDR1 SGHDT, CDR2 YYEEEE. CDR3 in amino acids: CASSLVQDHTDTQYF. Written as DNA, the CDR3 is TGTGCCAGCAGCTTGGTCCAAGACCACACAGATACGCAGTATTTT.

This sequence joins TRBV15 and TRBJ2-5, with D possibly TRBD2 on 7 matching bases. V was trimmed by 0 bases and J by 5 bases, leaving 16 bases between them. The V gene's germline CDR1 is LNHNV and CDR2 YYDKDF (reference sequence). The CDR3 contains 16 residues. The CDR3 spells CATSRELTGGEETQYF. In nucleotides, the CDR3 is TGTGCCACCAGCAGAGAGCTGACGGGGGGCGAGGAGACCCAGTACTTC.

The rearrangement joins TRBV7-6 to TRBJ2-2; D unclear. Germline V gene lookup returns CDR1 SGHVS and CDR2 FNYEAQ. The CDR3 contains 16 residues. The V end was cut by 2 bases, the J end by 0 bases, with 10 bases between. CDR3 DNA sequence: TGTGCCAGCAGCTTATCGGGCAGGTCGAACACCGGGGAGCTGTTTTTT. The encoded protein is CASSLSGRSNTGELFF.

The V gene is TRBV19, the J gene TRBJ1-5; D is unclear. The CDR3 consists of 16 residues. Deletions cut 3 bases from V and 1 base from J, with 13 bases between. In germline, CDR1 is LNHDA, CDR2 SQIVND (reference sequence). CDR3 loop: CASSMFIESSNQPQHF. The CDR3 coding sequence is TGTGCCAGTAGTATGTTTATAGAATCGAGCAATCAGCCCCAGCATTTT. Full variable domain (remainder filled in from reference TRBV19 and TRBJ1-5): DGGITQSPKYLFRKEGQNVTLSCEQNLNHDAMYWYRQDPGQGLRLIYYSQIVNDFQKGDIAEGYSVSREKKESFPLTVTSAQKNPTAFYLCASSMFIESSNQPQHFGDGTRLSIL.

The V gene is TRBV7-2, the J gene TRBJ2-5; D is perhaps TRBD1 or TRBD2 (6 bases each). V was clipped by 6 bases and J by 1 base, with 12 bases between them. CDR3 size: 14 residues. The germline CDR1 and CDR2 sequences are SGHTA and FQGNSA. The CDR3 DNA is TGTGCCAGCAGAGAAAGGGGGGCCCAAGAGACCCAGTACTTC. This codes for CASRERGAQETQYF.

The gene calls are TRBV5-6 and TRBJ2-3; TRBD1 matches 8 bases. This CDR3 comprises 16 residues. Trimming at V came to 4 bases and at J to 6 bases, leaving 13 bases not matched to a gene. Germline CDR1 and CDR2: SGHDT and YYEEEE. The CDR3 DNA sequence: TGTGCCAGCAGCCCCACGACGGACAGGGTCTTCGATACGCAGTATTTT. Translated: CASSPTTDRVFDTQYF.

The table lists this clone with a count of one. CDR3: CAWRMADTQYF. The CDR3 nucleotides are TGTGCCTGGAGAATGGCAGATACGCAGTATTTT. The chain is built from TRBV30 and TRBJ2-3; D ambiguous. V was pared by 3 bases and J by 4 bases, with 5 bases between. The germline V gene has CDR1 GTSNPN and CDR2 SVGIG (reference sequence). The length of the CDR3 is 11 residues.

This clone has only one observation. The V gene is TRBV7-6, the J gene TRBJ1-1; no reliable D call. V lost 1 base and J 3 bases, leaving 15 bases between the germline ends. The germline V gene has CDR1 SGHVS and CDR2 FNYEAQ. The CDR3 spans 16 residues. CDR3 in amino acids: CASSLDPGGRDTEAFF. Written as DNA, the CDR3 is TGTGCCAGCAGCTTAGATCCGGGAGGTAGGGACACTGAAGCTTTCTTT.

J is TRBJ2-2 and V is TRBV7-3, with D tentatively TRBD2 (6 bases). The length of the CDR3 is 13 residues. Germline V CDR1 and CDR2: SGHTA, FQGTGA. Trimming stripped 5 bases from V and 7 bases from J, with 11 bases between. The CDR3 sequence is CASSTGLGGELFF. Written as DNA, the CDR3 is TGTGCCAGCAGCACGGGACTCGGCGGGGAGCTGTTTTTT. The variable domain in full, with the rest retrieved from reference TRBV7-3 and TRBJ2-2, is GAGVSQTPSNKVTEKGKYVELRCDPISGHTALYWYRQSLGQGPEFLIYFQGTGAADDSGLPNDRFFAVRPEGSVSTLKIQRTERGDSAVYLCASSTGLGGELFFGEGSRLTVL.

This clone has a single count. This chain uses TRBV7-9 with TRBJ2-6; D may be TRBD1 or TRBD2 (5 bases each). V lost 2 bases and J 4 bases, leaving 9 bases between the germline ends. The CDR3 totals 15 residues. The germline V gene encodes CDR1 SEHNR and CDR2 FQNEAQ (reference sequence). The CDR3 coding sequence is TGTGCCAGCAGCTTAATCGGGGCCGGGGCCAACGTCCTGACTTTC. Protein product: CASSLIGAGANVLTF.